Presented here are 5 T cell receptor beta chains from one specimen sequenced in a study of T cell responses to AZD1222 COVID-19 vaccine. Sequencing used immunoSEQ multiplex PCR; TCRdb keeps in-frame clones, though not all of them. Of 150,000 to 200,000 clones in the sample, about 92% were seen once. Sample: peripheral blood, taken on day 0 of AZD1222 vaccination. Source of these receptors: an adult in good health.

The chain is built from TRBV5-1 and TRBJ2-7; 12 bases agree with TRBD2. V shed 3 bases and J 4 bases; nucleotides not matched to a gene: 5. The CDR3 consists of 15 residues. Germline V gene data show CDR1 as SGHRS and CDR2 as YFSETQ. The CDR3 coding sequence is TGCGCCAGCAGCTACGTGACTAGCGGGAGTTACGAGCAGTACTTC. Amino acid sequence: CASSYVTSGSYEQYF.

V usage is TRBV4-2 and J usage is TRBJ2-7; 11 bases fit TRBD1. Germline loops: CDR1 LGHNA, CDR2 YNFKEQ. The CDR3 is made up of 16 amino acids. V shed 4 bases, J shed 3 bases, and the junction held 8 bases outside the gene matches. The chain's CDR3 is CASSLQPGQGDYEQYF. The CDR3 coding sequence is TGTGCCAGCAGCCTGCAGCCGGGACAGGGGGACTACGAGCAGTACTTC.

This clone occurred a few times. V is TRBV6-5 and J is TRBJ2-7; no clear D. The CDR3 runs 11 residues. Trimming took off 7 bases at V and 4 bases at J, with 8 bases between the two ends. Germline V lookup: CDR1 MNHEY, CDR2 SVGAGI. In DNA form, the CDR3 reads TGTGCCAGCACTCTGGGTTACGAGCAGTACTTC. Its protein is CASTLGYEQYF.

This clone occurred once. This chain uses TRBV2 with TRBJ1-1, with 10 bases that match TRBD1. Per germline, CDR1 SNHLY and CDR2 FYNNEI. This CDR3 spans 15 amino acids. V trimming: 2 bases; J trimming: 5 bases; junction bases outside the gene matches: 5. The CDR3 DNA reads as TGTGCCAGCAGTGAACTCGGGACAGGGGTAACTGAAGCTTTCTTT. This translates into CASSELGTGVTEAFF.

This chain uses TRBV4-1 with TRBJ2-1; D is unresolved. This CDR3 has 14 residues. The germline gives CDR1 MGHRA, CDR2 YSYEKL. The ends were cut back, 1 base at V and 4 bases at J, with 8 bases in the middle. CDR3 sequence reads: CASSQVPSYNEQFF. The CDR3 DNA reads as TGCGCCAGCAGCCAAGTCCCTAGTTACAATGAGCAGTTCTTC.